Here is one T cell receptor beta chain with its context. Its target is unknown. The sample belongs to a study of T cells expressing NK-cell markers. As for the study in general: In sorted CD3+CD56+NKG2C+, CD3+CD56+NKG2C- and CD3+CD56-NKG2C+ T cells, TCR beta repertoires were obtained. General study points: These clonotypes also led the CD3+CD56-NKG2C+ fraction in several donors. Clones of NKG2C+ T cells that had expanded were of unclear HCMV specificity.

CDR3 length: 12 residues. Germline CDR1 is MNHEY and CDR2 is SVGEGT. TCRdb reanalyzed the 5' RACE reads, giving one entry per CDR3 protein sequence and no DNA. The sample totals roughly 300,000 distinct CDR3 sequences. This rearrangement joins TRBV6-2 or TRBV6-3 to TRBJ2-1. The receptor was isolated from a woman between 18 and 70 years old in good health. The sample comprised blood T cells: a sorted CD56 or NKG2C T cell subset, CD4+ or CD8+ T cells, or bulk PBMC T cells (not recorded which). The CDR3 protein is CASSVTGNEQFF.